This section outlines one TCR beta chain sequence together with its context. Its specificity is not known. Treatment denoted: oral pan-JAK inhibitor, 5-10 mg twice daily. This sample is drawn from a study of CD8+ T cells in alopecia areata. Study-wide findings and caveats: Mice gave a clearer picture of TCR sharing than patients did, possibly for HLA-related reasons.

The CDR3 extends over 15 amino acids. Trimming pared 8 bases from V and 0 bases from J, leaving 16 bases between. TCR sequencing used cDNA made by reverse transcription of extracted RNA. Measured with immunoSEQ multiplex PCR; TCRdb has only the in-frame clones, and not every one. The table has 200,000 to 250,000 clones, over 60% seen once. The chain is built from TRBV23-1 and TRBJ1-2, with unresolved D. TRBV23-1 is an ORF for which the function is uncertain. Sequenced here: CD4+ T cells sorted from blood, sampled at week 4, from a patient treated with tofacitinib. The clonotype comes from a human donor with alopecia areata. CDR3 in DNA: TGCGCCAGCCATAAAGGACGGTCATCTAACTATGGCTACACCTTC. Translation: CASHKGRSSNYGYTF.